This T cell receptor (beta chain) was found in a study of shared clonotypes between healthy human individuals. This clone has a handful of counts. Its specificity is unknown. Nashville, Tennessee was home to all donors, each a Caucasian adult. Input per replicate PCR of unsorted PBMC was roughly 300 ng DNA, corresponding to approximately 30,000 T cell genomes. TCRdb keeps only in-frame clones here, not all; method: immunoSEQ multiplex PCR. This sample has 450,000 to 600,000 clones, with 79% found just once. The CDR3 consists of 12 residues. CDR1 is SGHRS and CDR2 is YFSETQ in the germline V gene. Trimming pared 4 bases from V and 5 bases from J, leaving 9 bases between. Findings of the study overall: It was expected that sequencing depth would affect clonotype sharing among donors.

This sequence was found in a middle-aged woman in good health. Some clones in this sample may be carry-over from other donors' samples. The J gene is TRBJ2-5, the V gene TRBV5-1; a weak D match, TRBD1 (6 bases). Material: PBMCs. The CDR3 protein is CASSPQGETQYF. The CDR3 region has the DNA TGCGCCAGCAGCCCCCAGGGGGAGACCCAGTACTTC. Filled out from reference TRBV5-1 and TRBJ2-5, the complete variable domain reads KAGVTQTPRYLIKTRGQQVTLSCSPISGHRSVSWYQQTPGQGLQFLFEYFSETQRNKGNFPGRFSGRQFSNSRSEMNVSTLELGDSALYLCASSPQGETQYFGPGTRLLVL.